Below, 30 T cell receptor beta chains from the same sample are listed, as sequenced in a study of B cell selection in AIRE deficiency. The sorted conventional CD4 T cells were gated as CD4+CD127+. Only in-frame clones appear in the TCRdb table, and some are missing; sequencing was by immunoSEQ multiplex PCR. The data hold tens of thousands of clones, with around 97% observed a single time. Source material: conventional CD4+ T cells sorted from PBMCs. The receptors shown here come from a human donor with AIRE deficiency.

This sequence joins TRBV7-2 and TRBJ1-5; D call uncertain. Trimming pared 5 bases from V and 4 bases from J, leaving 9 bases between. CDR3 length: 13 amino acids. Germline CDR1 and CDR2: SGHTA and FQGNSA. The DNA of the CDR3 is TGTGCCAGCAGCCGCAAGATAAATCAGCCCCAGCATTTT. It yields the protein CASSRKINQPQHF.

This clone was seen just once. The V and J genes are TRBV25-1 and TRBJ2-1, with 8 bases aligning to TRBD1. The V gene's germline CDR1 is MGHDK and CDR2 SYGVNS. The CDR3 loop spans 15 amino acids. V trimming: 4 bases; J trimming: 6 bases; junction bases outside the gene matches: 8. The CDR3 DNA follows: TGTGCCAGCAGTGTGGGGACAGGCGCCTTCAATGAGCAGTTCTTC. It codes for CASSVGTGAFNEQFF.

The CDR3 DNA reads as TGCGCCAGCAGCTGGGGGACTAGCGGGGACTCCTACGAGCAGTACTTC. Translating gives CASSWGTSGDSYEQYF. V usage is TRBV5-1 and J usage is TRBJ2-7; 13 bases are shared with TRBD2. CDR3 size: 16 residues. Germline CDR1 is SGHRS and CDR2 is YFSETQ. The V segment lost 3 bases and the J segment 0 bases; nucleotides outside the gene matches: 3. Variable domain in full (rest from reference TRBV5-1 and TRBJ2-7): KAGVTQTPRYLIKTRGQQVTLSCSPISGHRSVSWYQQTPGQGLQFLFEYFSETQRNKGNFPGRFSGRQFSNSRSEMNVSTLELGDSALYLCASSWGTSGDSYEQYFGPGTRLTVT.

The chain couples TRBV27 to TRBJ2-3, with D tentatively TRBD2 (6 bases). The V end lost 6 bases, the J end lost 0 bases, and 10 bases lay between the germline ends. The CDR3 length is 14 residues. Germline V lookup: CDR1 MNHEY, CDR2 SMNVEV (reference sequence). In DNA form, the CDR3 reads TGTGCCAGCAGGCATAGCGGAAGCACAGATACGCAGTATTTT. This sequence encodes CASRHSGSTDTQYF.

This clone was found once. The sample carries other DNA sequences with the same CDR3. The chain links TRBV28 to TRBJ2-7; D is unresolved. Trimming took 1 base from V and 4 from J, leaving 23 bases between them. Germline loops: CDR1 MDHEN, CDR2 SYDVKM. The CDR3 spans 18 residues. The CDR3 nucleotides read TGTGCCAGCAGTTTATTTCGCAGTCGGAGAAAAAATGCTTACGAGCAGTACTTC. This sequence encodes CASSLFRSRRKNAYEQYF.

V and J are TRBV5-4 and TRBJ1-2; TRBD1 aligns across 9 bases. The CDR3 is made up of 15 amino acids. CDR1 is SGHNT and CDR2 is YYREEE in the germline V gene (reference sequence). Trimming cost V 3 bases and J 6 bases; bases outside gene matches: 9. CDR3 sequence: CASSWNGQGRDGYTF. The CDR3 coding sequence is TGTGCCAGCAGCTGGAACGGACAGGGGAGGGATGGCTACACCTTC. Filled out from reference TRBV5-4 and TRBJ1-2, the complete variable domain reads ETGVTQSPTHLIKTRGQQVTLRCSSQSGHNTVSWYQQALGQGPQFIFQYYREEENGRGNFPPRFSGLQFPNYSSELNVNALELDDSALYLCASSWNGQGRDGYTFGSGTRLTVV.

The gene calls are TRBV7-9 and TRBJ1-2, with D possibly TRBD1 on 6 matching bases. Germline CDR1 SEHNR, CDR2 FQNEAQ (reference sequence). Trimming pared 5 bases from V and 2 bases from J, leaving 12 bases between. This CDR3 is 14 amino acids long. The CDR3 protein is CASSPKGGNYGYTF. CDR3 nucleotides: TGTGCCAGCAGCCCAAAGGGGGGAAACTATGGCTACACCTTC. Using reference TRBV7-9 and TRBJ1-2 for the parts outside the CDR3, the full variable domain is DTGVSQNPRHKITKRGQNVTFRCDPISEHNRLYWYRQTLGQGPEFLTYFQNEAQLEKSRLLSDRFSAERPKGSFSTLEIQRTEQGDSAMYLCASSPKGGNYGYTFGSGTRLTVV.

This clone was found once. The CDR3 protein is CASSLGQGYRTQYF. CDR3 nucleotides: TGTGCCAGCAGCTTGGGACAGGGTTATCGGACGCAGTATTTT. The gene calls are TRBV5-6 and TRBJ2-3, with 7 bases lining up with TRBD1. V dropped 0 bases and J dropped 9; count of bases not matched to a gene: 7. CDR1 is SGHDT and CDR2 is YYEEEE in the germline V gene. CDR3 length: 14 residues.

The genes are TRBV7-9 and TRBJ2-1; D is ambiguous. This CDR3 is built from 13 residues. Germline-derived CDR1 and CDR2 are SEHNR and FQNEAQ (reference sequence). V was trimmed by 2 bases and J by 15 bases, leaving 17 bases between them. CDR3: CASSLRSGDPWFF. The CDR3 DNA follows: TGTGCCAGCAGCTTAAGATCAGGAGACCCTTGGTTCTTC.

CDR3 in amino acids: CASSQDWEETQYF. The CDR3 nucleotides read TGTGCCAGCAGCCAAGACTGGGAAGAGACCCAGTACTTC. The V gene is TRBV4-2, the J gene TRBJ2-5; D unclear. Between the trimmed V and J ends, which lost 0 bases and 3 bases, there was a span of 5 bases. CDR1 LGHNA and CDR2 YNFKEQ come from the germline V gene. The CDR3 covers 13 residues.

With regard to this clone: At one end the junction does not follow the germline gene, possibly because of a read error. The chain couples TRBV7-7 to TRBJ2-1; D gene ambiguous. The CDR3 totals 17 residues. Germline V gene lookup returns CDR1 SSHAT and CDR2 FNYEAQ (reference sequence). The CDR3 nucleotides read TGTGCTAGCAGCTTAGACCCCGAGAGGTCCTTCTACAATGAGCAGTTCTTC. It specifies CASSLDPERSFYNEQFF.

This chain connects TRBV7-2 to TRBJ1-6; D not resolved. Per germline, CDR1 SGHTA and CDR2 FQGNSA. CDR3 length: 13 residues. The ends were cut back, 3 bases at V and 7 bases at J, with 7 bases in the middle. DNA for the CDR3: TGTGCCAGCAGCTTCCGACGGAATTCACCCCTCCACTTT. Protein sequence: CASSFRRNSPLHF.

This rearrangement joins TRBV7-2 to TRBJ1-1; D is possibly TRBD1 (5 bases). CDR3 length: 12 residues. V was pared by 0 bases and J by 11 bases, with 10 bases between. Germline V CDR1 and CDR2: SGHTA, FQGNSA. The CDR3 sequence: CASSLARGAAFF. The CDR3 DNA reads as TGTGCCAGCAGCTTAGCGCGGGGCGCGGCTTTCTTT.

The gene calls are TRBV18 and TRBJ2-3, with TRBD2 matching 10 bases. In germline, CDR1 is KGHSH, CDR2 LQKENI. The CDR3 contains 16 residues. The junction had 6 bases not matched to a gene; V was cut back by 3 bases and J by 3 bases. Here the CDR3 reads CASSPFLAGETDTQYF. CDR3 DNA: TGTGCCAGCTCACCCTTTCTAGCGGGAGAGACAGATACGCAGTATTTT.

This chain links TRBV15 with TRBJ1-6; weak D call: TRBD1 (5 bases). The CDR3 is 13 amino acids. The germline V gene encodes CDR1 LNHNV and CDR2 YYDKDF (reference sequence). V was pared by 8 bases and J by 7 bases, with 12 bases between. The DNA of the CDR3 is TGTGCCACCGGACAAGAGAACAATTCACCCCTCCACTTT. Protein: CATGQENNSPLHF.

In the case of this clone: At one of its ends the junction is not consistent with the germline gene, which may arise from a read error. The rearrangement links TRBV28 to TRBJ1-3; no firm D call. Germline CDR1 MDHEN, CDR2 SYDVKM. The length of the CDR3 is 12 residues. The CDR3 loop reads CASTDPPNAIYF. The CDR3 DNA reads as TGTGCCAGCACAGATCCTCCAAACGCCATATATTTT.

The chain carries TRBV2 and TRBJ1-5, with D possibly being TRBD1 (5 bases). Trimming took off 10 bases at V and 6 bases at J, with 16 bases between the two ends. Germline V lookup: CDR1 SNHLY, CDR2 FYNNEI. The CDR3 has 13 amino acids. The chain's CDR3 is CATYRDAGQPQHF. CDR3 bases: TGTGCCACATACCGGGACGCCGGTCAGCCCCAGCATTTT.

The chain is built from TRBV4-1 and TRBJ2-3; D remains unclear. The CDR3 spans 13 residues. Trimming removed 0 bases at V and 7 bases at J, with 8 bases between. The germline V gene encodes CDR1 MGHRA and CDR2 YSYEKL. Here the CDR3 reads CASSQETTYTQYF. The CDR3 bases are TGCGCCAGCAGCCAAGAAACAACCTATACGCAGTATTTT.

This clone was counted between two and nine times. The gene calls are TRBV10-3 and TRBJ2-7; 8 bases match TRBD2. From germline, CDR1 is ENHRY and CDR2 SYGVKD. V lost 7 bases, J lost 0 bases, and 8 bases stayed unmatched. This CDR3 spans 15 amino acids. The CDR3: CAIKRTGGYSYEQYF. The CDR3 nucleotides are TGTGCCATCAAACGAACGGGAGGGTACTCCTACGAGCAGTACTTC.

The V call is TRBV6-1, the J call TRBJ1-6; 7 bases align to TRBD1. The CDR3 runs 14 residues. CDR1 is MNHNS, CDR2 SASEGT, per germline. The trim removed 6 bases at V and 5 bases at J, leaving 4 bases unmatched. CDR3 DNA: TGTGCCAGCAGGGGGGGGACAGATAATTCACCCCTCCACTTT. It yields the protein CASRGGTDNSPLHF.

The chain combines TRBV6-4 with TRBJ1-6; no clear D. The ends were cut back, 7 bases at V and 9 bases at J, with 13 bases in the middle. This CDR3 is built from 13 residues. CDR1 MRHNA and CDR2 SNTAGT come from the germline V gene. CDR3 DNA sequence: TGTGCCAGCACAGGAGAAGTCGGTTCACCCCTCCACTTT. Translated, it gives CASTGEVGSPLHF.

The V call is TRBV15, the J call TRBJ1-2; D is ambiguous. Germline V lookup: CDR1 LNHNV, CDR2 YYDKDF (reference sequence). The CDR3 contains 16 residues. Trimming removed 3 bases from V and 7 bases from J, with 21 bases in between. CDR3 amino acids: CATSSNAGRRVFGYTF. Written as DNA, the CDR3 is TGTGCCACCAGCAGCAATGCGGGTCGGAGAGTTTTTGGCTACACCTTC.

A few counts support this clone. The V and J genes are TRBV12-1 and TRBJ1-5. TRBV12-1 is flagged as a pseudogene. The CDR3 spans 14 residues. The CDR3 here is CASSWGYSNQPQHF. The DNA for the CDR3 is TGTGCCAGCAGCTGGGGGTATAGCAATCAGCCCCAGCATTTT.

The chain links TRBV5-6 to TRBJ1-1; a weak D match, TRBD1 (5 bases). Germline V gene lookup returns CDR1 SGHDT and CDR2 YYEEEE. This CDR3 is built from 14 residues. V was clipped by 1 base and J by 2 bases, with 9 bases between them. CDR3 DNA: TGTGCCAGCAGCTTGCCCGGGGGAAACACTGAAGCTTTCTTT. It codes for CASSLPGGNTEAFF.

The chain carries TRBV28 and TRBJ2-2; unclear D gene. The germline CDR1 and CDR2 sequences are MDHEN and SYDVKM. Trimming shortened V by 5 bases and J by 6 bases, and 13 bases separated the two germline ends. The CDR3 consists of 14 residues. DNA of the CDR3: TGTGCCAGCAGTGAACTTCGTTCGGCCGGGGAGCTGTTTTTT. Protein product: CASSELRSAGELFF.

Notes on this clone: Sequence at one end of the junction differs from germline and may be a read error. The V gene is TRBV19, the J gene TRBJ1-4; D gene uncertain. Germline lookup yields CDR1 LNHDA and CDR2 SQIVND (reference sequence). The CDR3 sequence is 17 residues long. In DNA, the CDR3 is TGTGCCAGTAGTATCGAGAGAACGGGCCCAACGAATGAAAAACTGTTTTTT. Amino acid sequence: CASSIERTGPTNEKLFF.

There are a few counts of this clone. The chain has TRBV5-1 and TRBJ2-7, with a tentative D call TRBD2 (5 bases). V shed 4 bases and J shed 3 bases, with 14 bases lying between them. The CDR3 spans 14 residues. Germline CDR1 is SGHRS and CDR2 is YFSETQ. CDR3 sequence reads: CASSPGGLVYEQYF. As DNA, the CDR3 is TGCGCCAGCAGCCCCGGAGGATTGGTCTACGAGCAGTACTTC.

The CDR3 DNA reads TGCGCCAGCAGTAAGAGCGGGGGTTACAATGAGCAGTTCTTC. Amino acids: CASSKSGGYNEQFF. The chain links TRBV4-3 to TRBJ2-1, with 8 bases aligning to TRBD2. Germline V gives CDR1 LGHNA, CDR2 YSLEER. The CDR3 has 14 amino acids. Trimming took 6 bases from V and 4 from J; bases not matched to a gene: 5.

The genes are TRBV27 and TRBJ2-6; no reliable D call. V lost 2 bases and J 0 bases, leaving 5 bases between the germline ends. The CDR3 has 15 residues. Germline assignment: CDR1 MNHEY and CDR2 SMNVEV (reference sequence). CDR3 nucleotides: TGTGCCAGCAGTTTAGGCAACTCTGGGGCCAACGTCCTGACTTTC. Encoded protein: CASSLGNSGANVLTF. The whole variable domain, remainder taken from reference TRBV27 and TRBJ2-6, is EAQVTQNPRYLITVTGKKLTVTCSQNMNHEYMSWYRQDPGLGLRQIYYSMNVEVTDKGDVPEGYKVSRKEKRNFPLILESPSPNQTSLYFCASSLGNSGANVLTFGAGSRLTVL.

CDR3 coding DNA: TGCAGTGCTAGAGATCCCAGGGCGGTCCACTTT. Its protein product is CSARDPRAVHF. The chain links TRBV20-1 to TRBJ1-6, with a possible D match to TRBD1 (5 bases). The CDR3 is made up of 11 amino acids. Germline CDR1 DFQATT, CDR2 SNEGSKA (reference sequence). The V gene lost 0 bases and the J gene lost 17 bases, with 11 bases spanning the gap.